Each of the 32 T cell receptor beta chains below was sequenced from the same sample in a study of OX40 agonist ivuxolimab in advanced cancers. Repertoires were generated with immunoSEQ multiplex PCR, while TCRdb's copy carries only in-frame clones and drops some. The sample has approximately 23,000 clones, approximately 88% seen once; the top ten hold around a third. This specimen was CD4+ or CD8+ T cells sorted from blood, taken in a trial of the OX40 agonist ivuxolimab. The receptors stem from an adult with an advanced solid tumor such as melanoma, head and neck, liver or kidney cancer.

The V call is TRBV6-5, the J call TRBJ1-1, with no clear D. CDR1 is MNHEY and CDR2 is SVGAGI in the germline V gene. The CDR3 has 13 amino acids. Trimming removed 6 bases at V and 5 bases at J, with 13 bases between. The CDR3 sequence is CASRHSEGTEAFF. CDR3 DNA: TGTGCCAGCAGACACTCGGAGGGTACTGAAGCTTTCTTT.

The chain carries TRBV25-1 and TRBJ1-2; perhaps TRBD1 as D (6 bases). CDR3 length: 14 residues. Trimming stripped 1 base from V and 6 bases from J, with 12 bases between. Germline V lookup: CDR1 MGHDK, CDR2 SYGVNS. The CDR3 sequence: CASSELGGFDGYTF. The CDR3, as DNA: TGTGCCAGCAGTGAATTAGGGGGGTTTGATGGCTACACCTTC.

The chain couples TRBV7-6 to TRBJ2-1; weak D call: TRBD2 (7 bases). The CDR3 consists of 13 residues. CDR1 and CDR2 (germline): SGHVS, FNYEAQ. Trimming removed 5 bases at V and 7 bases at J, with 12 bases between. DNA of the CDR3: TGTGCCAGCAGCCCAAGGGGGGGGAATGAGCAGTTCTTC. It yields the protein CASSPRGGNEQFF.

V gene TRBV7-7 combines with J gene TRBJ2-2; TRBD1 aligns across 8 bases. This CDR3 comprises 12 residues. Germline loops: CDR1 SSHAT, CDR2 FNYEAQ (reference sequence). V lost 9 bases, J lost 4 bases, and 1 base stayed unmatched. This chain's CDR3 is CASDRGTGELFF. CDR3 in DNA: TGTGCCAGTGACAGGGGCACCGGGGAGCTGTTTTTT.

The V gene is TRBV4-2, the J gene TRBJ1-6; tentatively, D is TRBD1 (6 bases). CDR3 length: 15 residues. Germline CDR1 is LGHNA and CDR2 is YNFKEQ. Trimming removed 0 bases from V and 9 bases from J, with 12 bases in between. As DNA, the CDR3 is TGTGCCAGCAGCCAAGATCCAGGGGCTGGTTCACCCCTCCACTTT. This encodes CASSQDPGAGSPLHF.

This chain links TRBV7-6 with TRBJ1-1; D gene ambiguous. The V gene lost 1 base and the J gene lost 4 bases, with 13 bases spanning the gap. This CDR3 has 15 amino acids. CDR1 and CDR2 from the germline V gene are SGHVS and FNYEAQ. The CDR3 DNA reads TGTGCCAGCAGCTTAGGGGTTGAGCAATTCACTGAAGCTTTCTTT. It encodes CASSLGVEQFTEAFF.

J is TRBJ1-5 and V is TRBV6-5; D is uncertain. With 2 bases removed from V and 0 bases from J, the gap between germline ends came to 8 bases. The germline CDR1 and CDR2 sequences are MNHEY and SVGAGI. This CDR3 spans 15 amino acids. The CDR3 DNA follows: TGTGCCAGCAGTTACAGGCACGATAGCAATCAGCCCCAGCATTTT. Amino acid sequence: CASSYRHDSNQPQHF.

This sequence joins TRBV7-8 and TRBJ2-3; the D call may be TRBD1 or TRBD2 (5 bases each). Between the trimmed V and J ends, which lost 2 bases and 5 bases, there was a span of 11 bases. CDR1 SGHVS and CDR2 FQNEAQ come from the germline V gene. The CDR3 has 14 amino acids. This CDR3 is CASSLWGNGDTQYF. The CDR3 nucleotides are TGTGCCAGCAGCTTATGGGGGAACGGAGATACGCAGTATTTT.

CDR3 region: CASSYSLGSANNEQFF. The DNA for the CDR3 is TGTGCCAGCAGTTACTCCCTGGGTAGCGCTAACAATGAGCAGTTCTTC. The chain employs TRBV6-5 and TRBJ2-1; TRBD2 might be the D (5 bases). Germline lookup yields CDR1 MNHEY and CDR2 SVGAGI. This CDR3 comprises 16 residues. V lost 0 bases, J lost 5 bases, and 14 bases lay in between.

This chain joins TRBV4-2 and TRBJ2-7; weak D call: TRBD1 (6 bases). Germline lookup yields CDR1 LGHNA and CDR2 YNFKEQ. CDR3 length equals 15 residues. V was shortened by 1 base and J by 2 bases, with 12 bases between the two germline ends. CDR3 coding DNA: TGTGCCAGCAGCCAAGGCTGGGGGCCAACCTACGAGCAGTACTTC. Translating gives CASSQGWGPTYEQYF.

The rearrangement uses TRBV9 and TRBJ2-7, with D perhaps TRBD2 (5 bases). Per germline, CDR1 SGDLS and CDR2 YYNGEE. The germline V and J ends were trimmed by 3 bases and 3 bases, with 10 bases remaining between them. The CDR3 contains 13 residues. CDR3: CASSGGYNYEQYF. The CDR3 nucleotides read TGTGCCAGCAGCGGCGGGTATAACTACGAGCAGTACTTC.

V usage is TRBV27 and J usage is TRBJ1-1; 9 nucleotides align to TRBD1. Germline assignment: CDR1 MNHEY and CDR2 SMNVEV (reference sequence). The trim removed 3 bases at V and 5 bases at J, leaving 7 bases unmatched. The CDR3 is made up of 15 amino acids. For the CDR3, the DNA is TGTGCCAGCAGTTTCTTGCCCGGGACAGGGACTGAAGCTTTCTTT. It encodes CASSFLPGTGTEAFF.

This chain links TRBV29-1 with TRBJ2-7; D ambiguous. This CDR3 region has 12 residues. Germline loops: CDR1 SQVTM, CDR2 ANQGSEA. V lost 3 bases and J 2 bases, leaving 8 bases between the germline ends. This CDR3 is CSVEDGPYEQYF. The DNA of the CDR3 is TGCAGCGTTGAGGACGGACCCTACGAGCAGTACTTC.

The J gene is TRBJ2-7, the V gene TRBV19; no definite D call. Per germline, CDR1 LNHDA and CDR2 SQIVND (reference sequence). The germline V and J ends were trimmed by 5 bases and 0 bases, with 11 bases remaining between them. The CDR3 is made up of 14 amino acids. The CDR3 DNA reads TGTGCCAGTAGTCCCTCTGTGGGCTCCTACGAGCAGTACTTC. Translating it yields CASSPSVGSYEQYF.

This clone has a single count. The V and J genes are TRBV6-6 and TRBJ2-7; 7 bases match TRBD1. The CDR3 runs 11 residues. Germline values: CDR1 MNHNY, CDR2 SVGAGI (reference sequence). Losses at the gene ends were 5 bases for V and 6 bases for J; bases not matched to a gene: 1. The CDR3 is CASSTGVEQYF. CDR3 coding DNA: TGTGCCAGCAGTACAGGGGTCGAGCAGTACTTC.

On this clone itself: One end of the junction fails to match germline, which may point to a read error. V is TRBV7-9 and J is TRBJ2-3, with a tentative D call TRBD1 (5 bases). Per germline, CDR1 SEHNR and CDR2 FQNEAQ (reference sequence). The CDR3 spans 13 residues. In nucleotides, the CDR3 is TGTGCCAGCAACTTAGGGGCCTCAGATACGCAGTATTTT. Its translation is CASNLGASDTQYF.

CDR3: CASSKGVVYEQYF. CDR3 DNA sequence: TGTGCCAGCAGTAAGGGGGTGGTATACGAGCAGTACTTC. The rearrangement links TRBV7-9 to TRBJ2-7, with a tentative D call TRBD1 (6 bases). Germline loops: CDR1 SEHNR, CDR2 FQNEAQ (reference sequence). This CDR3 is built from 13 residues. V was trimmed by 6 bases and J by 4 bases, leaving 13 bases between them.

CDR3 DNA sequence: TGCAGCGTCGCCGGGACTAGCGGGAGAGGGCACCTAGCCAAAAACATTCAGTACTTC. This sequence encodes CSVAGTSGRGHLAKNIQYF. The gene calls are TRBV29-1 and TRBJ2-4; 14 nucleotides agree with TRBD2. The CDR3 extends over 19 amino acids. Germline CDR1 SQVTM, CDR2 ANQGSEA. The V segment lost 6 bases and the J segment 0 bases; nucleotides outside the gene matches: 13.

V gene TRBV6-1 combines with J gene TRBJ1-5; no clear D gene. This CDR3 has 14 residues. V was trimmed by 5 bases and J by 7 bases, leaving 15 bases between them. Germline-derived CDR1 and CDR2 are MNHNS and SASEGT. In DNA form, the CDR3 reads TGTGCCAGCAGTTTCCCGGGGATAGGGCAGCCCCAGCATTTT. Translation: CASSFPGIGQPQHF.

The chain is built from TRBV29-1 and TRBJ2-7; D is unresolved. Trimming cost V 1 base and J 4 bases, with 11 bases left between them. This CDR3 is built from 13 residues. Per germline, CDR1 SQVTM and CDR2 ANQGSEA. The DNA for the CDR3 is TGCAGCGTTGAAGTGGATGATGGTTACGAGCAGTACTTC. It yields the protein CSVEVDDGYEQYF.

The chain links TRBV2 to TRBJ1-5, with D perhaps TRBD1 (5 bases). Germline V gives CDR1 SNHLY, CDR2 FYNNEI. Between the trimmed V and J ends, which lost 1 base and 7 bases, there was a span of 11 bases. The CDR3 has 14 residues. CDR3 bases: TGTGCCAGCAGTGAAGGGGGACCTGCACAGCCCCAGCATTTT. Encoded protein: CASSEGGPAQPQHF.

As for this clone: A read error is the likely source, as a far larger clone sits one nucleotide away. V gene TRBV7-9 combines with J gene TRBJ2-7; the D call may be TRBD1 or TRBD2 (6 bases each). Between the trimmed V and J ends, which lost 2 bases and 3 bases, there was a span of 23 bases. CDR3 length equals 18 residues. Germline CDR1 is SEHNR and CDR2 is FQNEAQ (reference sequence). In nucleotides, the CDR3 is TGTGCCAGCAGCTTAATAGGGGGGAAGGGCCCTCTGAGCTACGAGCAGTACTTC. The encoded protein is CASSLIGGKGPLSYEQYF.

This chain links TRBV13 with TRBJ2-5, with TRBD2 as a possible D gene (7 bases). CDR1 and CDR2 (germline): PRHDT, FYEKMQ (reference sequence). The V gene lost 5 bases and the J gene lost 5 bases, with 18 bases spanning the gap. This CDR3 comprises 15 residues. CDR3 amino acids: CASSPRTSRGETQYF. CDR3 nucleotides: TGTGCCAGCAGCCCGCGGACTAGTAGGGGGGAGACCCAGTACTTC.

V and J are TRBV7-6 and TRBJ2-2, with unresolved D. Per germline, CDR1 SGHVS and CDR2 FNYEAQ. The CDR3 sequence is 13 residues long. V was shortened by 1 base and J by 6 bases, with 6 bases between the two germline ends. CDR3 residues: CASSLEISGELFF. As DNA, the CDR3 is TGTGCCAGCAGCTTAGAGATTTCCGGGGAGCTGTTTTTT.

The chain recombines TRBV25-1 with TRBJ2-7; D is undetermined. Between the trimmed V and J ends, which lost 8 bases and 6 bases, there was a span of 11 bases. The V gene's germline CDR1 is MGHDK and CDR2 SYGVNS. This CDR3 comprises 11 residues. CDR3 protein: CASVALSEQYF. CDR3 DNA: TGTGCCAGCGTCGCACTCTCCGAGCAGTACTTC.

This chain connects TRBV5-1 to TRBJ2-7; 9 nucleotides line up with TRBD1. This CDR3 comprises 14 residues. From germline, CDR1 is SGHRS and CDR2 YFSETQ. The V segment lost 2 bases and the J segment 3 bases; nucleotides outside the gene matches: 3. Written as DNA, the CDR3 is TGCGCCAGCAGCTTAAAGGGACAGGGCTACGAGCAGTACTTC. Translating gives CASSLKGQGYEQYF. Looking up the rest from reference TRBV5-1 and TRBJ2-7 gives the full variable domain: KAGVTQTPRYLIKTRGQQVTLSCSPISGHRSVSWYQQTPGQGLQFLFEYFSETQRNKGNFPGRFSGRQFSNSRSEMNVSTLELGDSALYLCASSLKGQGYEQYFGPGTRLTVT.

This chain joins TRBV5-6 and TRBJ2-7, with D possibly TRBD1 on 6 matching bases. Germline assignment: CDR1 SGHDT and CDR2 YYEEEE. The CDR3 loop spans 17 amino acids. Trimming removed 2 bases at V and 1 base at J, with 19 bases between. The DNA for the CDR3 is TGTGCCAGCAGCTTTCCTCCCGGGACATTCCTTTCCTACGAGCAGTACTTC. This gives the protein CASSFPPGTFLSYEQYF.

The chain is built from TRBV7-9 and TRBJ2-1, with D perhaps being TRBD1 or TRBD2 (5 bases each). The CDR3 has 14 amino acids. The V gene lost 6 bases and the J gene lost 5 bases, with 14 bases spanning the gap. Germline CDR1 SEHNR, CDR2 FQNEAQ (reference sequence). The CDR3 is CASRPYGADNEQFF. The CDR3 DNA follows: TGTGCCAGCAGACCCTACGGGGCCGACAATGAGCAGTTCTTC.

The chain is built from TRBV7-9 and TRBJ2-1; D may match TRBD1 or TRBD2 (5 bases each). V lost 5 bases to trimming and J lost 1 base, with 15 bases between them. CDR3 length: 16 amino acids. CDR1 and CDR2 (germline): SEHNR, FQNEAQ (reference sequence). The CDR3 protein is CASSPPAGSSYNEQFF. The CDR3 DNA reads TGTGCCAGCAGCCCCCCCGCAGGGAGTTCCTACAATGAGCAGTTCTTC.

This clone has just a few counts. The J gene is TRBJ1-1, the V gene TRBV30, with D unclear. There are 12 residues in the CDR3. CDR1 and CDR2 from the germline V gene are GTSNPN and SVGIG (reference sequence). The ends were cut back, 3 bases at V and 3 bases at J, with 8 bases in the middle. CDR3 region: CAWSVGHTEAFF. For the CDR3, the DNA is TGTGCCTGGAGCGTGGGTCACACTGAAGCTTTCTTT.

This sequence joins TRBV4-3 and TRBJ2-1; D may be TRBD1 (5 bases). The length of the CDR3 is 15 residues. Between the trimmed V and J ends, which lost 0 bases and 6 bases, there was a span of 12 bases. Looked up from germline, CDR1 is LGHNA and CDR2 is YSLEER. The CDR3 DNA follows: TGCGCCAGCAGCCAAGAGTGGGGCGTCATCAATGAGCAGTTCTTC. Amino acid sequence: CASSQEWGVINEQFF.

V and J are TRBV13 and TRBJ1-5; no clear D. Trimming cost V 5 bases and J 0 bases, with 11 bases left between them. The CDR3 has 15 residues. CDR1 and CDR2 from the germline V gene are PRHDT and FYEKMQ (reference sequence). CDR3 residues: CASSQGLYSNQPQHF. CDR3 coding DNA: TGTGCCAGCAGCCAAGGCCTTTATAGCAATCAGCCCCAGCATTTT.